The clone carrying this T cell receptor beta chain was seen a few times. Its antigen is as yet unknown. The data are from a study of T-cell memory formation after mild COVID-19. Broader study findings: The study detected some responding clones in pre-infection memory, suggesting cross-reactive memory joined. From day 15 to 85, contracting clones were balanced between CD4 and CD8, whereas later expanders leaned toward CD4+.

The CDR3 totals 13 residues. From germline, CDR1 is KGHDR and CDR2 SFDVKD. The V segment lost 5 bases and the J segment 7 bases; nucleotides outside the gene matches: 2. TCRalpha and TCRbeta libraries used 5'RACE with constant-segment primers and UMIs. MiXCR was run by TCRdb on the 5' RACE reads, yielding one entry per CDR3 protein. Here the sample spans about 340,000 distinct CDR3 sequences, over 10% being singletons. The rearrangement links TRBV24-1 to TRBJ2-1; TRBD2 matches at 9 bases. Sequenced sample: PBMCs or a T cell subset sorted from them (not recorded which). The receptor was isolated from a man between 18 and 29 years old who had mild COVID-19 (a few samples of this study predate the infection). Cell type and time point are not known. This chain's CDR3 is CATSGLAVNEQFF. CDR3 coding DNA: TGTGCCACCAGTGGACTAGCGGTAAATGAGCAGTTCTTC.